This T cell receptor (beta chain) was captured by sequencing in a study of blood T cell repertoires in COVID-19. Measured with immunoSEQ multiplex PCR; TCRdb has only the in-frame clones, and not every one. The sample has 120,000 to 150,000 clones, around 87% seen once. V was clipped by 8 bases and J by 5 bases, with 15 bases between them. This CDR3 contains 13 residues. Germline V gene sequence: CDR1 LNHDA, CDR2 SQIVND (reference sequence). The sequencing sample was made of peripheral blood. The chain joins TRBV19 to TRBJ2-5; TRBD2 is a possible D gene (6 bases). This receptor was obtained from a human donor in a cohort sampled during active COVID-19. DNA of the CDR3: TGTGCCAGTCGTACGGGGCTAGCGGAGACCCAGTACTTC. Its translation: CASRTGLAETQYF.